Listed below are T cell receptor beta chains from one sample, sequenced in a study of response to subunit inactivated influenza vaccine. TCRdb re-derived calls from the RT-PCR reads in MiXCR, one entry per CDR3 protein. The table shows about 650,000 distinct CDR3 sequences, with approximately 15% occurring only once. The source was PBMCs from blood, collected about 12 days after vaccination. The source of these receptors is a middle-aged man who received an inactivated influenza vaccine. The CDR3 runs from the conserved cysteine through the conserved F or W.

v_gene,j_gene,CDR3aa
TRBV20-1,TRBJ2-7,CSARRGTGLYEQYF
TRBV27,TRBJ2-3,CASSSTFGTGESGTSEADTQYF
TRBV20-1,TRBJ2-2,CSARISGSVGELFF
TRBV5-1,TRBJ2-3,CASSSQGSSTDTQYF
TRBV5-4,TRBJ2-1,CASSLDGYSYNEQFF
TRBV2,TRBJ1-2,CASGGRGYGYTF
TRBV10-3,TRBJ1-6,CAIGWDSNSPLHF
TRBV20-1,TRBJ1-1,CSARKDTEAFF
TRBV20-1,TRBJ1-5,CSARGGTAADQPQHF
TRBV4-3,TRBJ2-1,CASSQEPLGGAGNEQFF
TRBV3-1,TRBJ2-2,CASSQAGTVYTGELFF
TRBV5-1,TRBJ2-2,CASRTAITGELFF
TRBV7-2,TRBJ2-1,CASSLEGTVNNEQFF
TRBV5-1,TRBJ2-1,CASSQTSGYYNEQFF
TRBV7-9,TRBJ2-2,CASSRGVGELFF
TRBV5-4,TRBJ2-1,CASSSGREVNEQFF
TRBV29-1,TRBJ2-2,CSGGDSFTGELFF
TRBV25-1,TRBJ2-2,CASRGTGSAGELFF
TRBV6-2/TRBV6-3,TRBJ1-5,CASSRWTPGRSNQPQHF
TRBV12-3/TRBV12-4,TRBJ1-3,CASTTTGFGNTIYF
TRBV24-1,TRBJ2-4,CATSDGAKNIQYF
TRBV4-3,TRBJ2-7,CASSQDYGGDEQYF
TRBV5-1,TRBJ2-7,CASSLAGRGGLYEQYF
TRBV2,TRBJ1-5,CASSERSPPQPQHF
TRBV6-5,TRBJ1-6,CASSRTGDKWPLHF
TRBV19,TRBJ2-2,CASSIRPYFGTRASNTGELFF
TRBV12-3/TRBV12-4,TRBJ1-2,CASSRGRGEHGYTF
TRBV25-1,TRBJ2-7,CASSGPGGYEQYF
TRBV13,TRBJ1-1,CASSLGTGASEAFF
TRBV2,TRBJ2-3,CASTLDSRTDTQYF
TRBV30,TRBJ2-1,CAWSVGTGAHEQFF
TRBV20-1,TRBJ2-3,CSAWADTQYF
TRBV9,TRBJ2-5,CASSVEPASETQYF
TRBV11-2,TRBJ1-4,CASSSTGVDSLKEEKLFF
TRBV24-1,TRBJ2-3,CATSLFADTQYF
TRBV7-8,TRBJ2-1,CASSLGGSSDEQFF
TRBV20-1,TRBJ1-6,CSARGASYNSPLHF
TRBV4-2,TRBJ2-5,CASSQVARGWETQYF
TRBV5-1,TRBJ2-7,CASSLVSGGVGEQYF
TRBV5-1,TRBJ2-5,CASSGTGGAWETQYF
TRBV12-3/TRBV12-4,TRBJ2-1,CASSPRLGEQFF
TRBV11-2,TRBJ2-7,CASSLGTEFFYEQYF
TRBV11-2,TRBJ1-6,CASSLVGGLGNSPLHF
TRBV2,TRBJ2-3,CASSTGLTDTQYF
TRBV6-1,TRBJ2-3,CASSPNPLPSRARTQYF
TRBV6-2/TRBV6-3,TRBJ2-7,CASSKTGTGGYEQYF
TRBV4-3,TRBJ1-1,CASSQQPPWGMNTEAFF
TRBV7-7,TRBJ2-5,CASSRDREQTQYF
TRBV6-2/TRBV6-3,TRBJ1-1,CASRSAGGNTEAFF
TRBV4-1,TRBJ2-7,CASSQPGTLGEQYF
TRBV20-1,TRBJ1-2,CSAGQGDYGYTF